Only a few counts were recorded for the clone carrying this T cell receptor (beta chain). This record belongs to a study of OX40 agonist ivuxolimab in advanced cancers. As for the study in general: It was permissible to have had prior anti-PD-1, anti-PD-L1 or anti-CTLA-4 therapy, and around 43% had some. There were three patients with partial responses, one having hepatocellular carcinoma and two cutaneous melanoma.

TCRdb's copy holds only in-frame clones and misses some; the assay was immunoSEQ multiplex PCR. The sample holds roughly 58,000 clones, 65% to 80% seen once. The CDR3 is 12 residues long. Germline V lookup: CDR1 SGHTA, CDR2 FQGNSA. Trimming stripped 3 bases from V and 3 bases from J, with 2 bases between. Sampled blood was obtained at baseline, cycle 4 day 1, and cycle 7 day 1. The sequencing here drew on CD4+ or CD8+ T cells sorted from blood, taken in a trial of the OX40 agonist ivuxolimab. The J gene is TRBJ2-2, the V gene TRBV7-2; D uncertain. The clonotype was recovered from an adult with an advanced solid tumor such as melanoma, head and neck, liver or kidney cancer. The CDR3: CASSFYTGELFF. DNA of the CDR3: TGTGCCAGCAGCTTCTACACCGGGGAGCTGTTTTTT.